This T cell receptor beta chain was profiled in a study of response to subunit inactivated influenza vaccine. The germline V gene encodes CDR1 SGHRS and CDR2 YFSETQ. This CDR3 spans 15 amino acids. The ends were cut back, 4 bases at V and 0 bases at J, with 13 bases in the middle. In TCRdb, the RT-PCR reads were re-called with MiXCR into one record per CDR3 protein. The sample gives some 570,000 distinct CDR3 sequences, approximately 10% of which show up once; roughly 11% is in the top ten. These data were likewise used in another study, on T cells expressing NK-cell markers. That source notes: TCR beta cDNA was generated via 5'RACE template switching incorporating UMIs. The TCR beta repertoires originated in sorted CD3+CD56+NKG2C+, CD3+CD56+NKG2C- and CD3+CD56-NKG2C+ T cells. Seven of eight sequenced donors tested HCMV-seropositive; one tested seronegative. In several experiments, sorting was restricted to alpha-beta TCR T cells by an anti-gamma-delta TCR antibody. Dominant NKG2C+ clonotype frequencies of about 1.0-7.0% of CD8+ T cells were measured in several donors.

The chain employs TRBV5-1 and TRBJ1-1; tentative D call: TRBD1 (5 bases). The specimen was PBMCs from blood, collected on the day of vaccination. The receptor was derived from a man aged 45-65 years who received an inactivated influenza vaccine. The CDR3 sequence is CASSGGQGMNTEAFF. CDR3 nucleotides: TGCGCCAGCAGCGGAGGGCAGGGTATGAACACTGAAGCTTTCTTT. The full variable domain, completed using reference TRBV5-1 and TRBJ1-1, is KAGVTQTPRYLIKTRGQQVTLSCSPISGHRSVSWYQQTPGQGLQFLFEYFSETQRNKGNFPGRFSGRQFSNSRSEMNVSTLELGDSALYLCASSGGQGMNTEAFFGQGTRLTVV.